Each of the 23 T cell receptor beta chains below was sequenced from the same sample in a study of circulating and synovial CD4+ cells in juvenile arthritis. The method was immunoSEQ multiplex PCR; TCRdb's version includes in-frame clones alone and lacks a portion of them. The table lists 15,000 to 20,000 clones, about 93% of them singletons. The specimen sequenced was CD4+ T cells from blood. The source is a human donor with juvenile idiopathic arthritis.

The J gene is TRBJ1-1, the V gene TRBV18, with 9 bases aligning to TRBD1. Per the germline V gene, CDR1 is KGHSH and CDR2 is LQKENI. After removal of 2 bases from V and 1 base from J, the junction contained 11 bases not matched to a gene. The CDR3 is made up of 18 amino acids. The CDR3 sequence is CASSPVRRTGARNTEAFF. CDR3 coding DNA: TGTGCCAGCTCACCAGTGCGACGGACAGGGGCCAGGAACACTGAAGCTTTCTTT. The full variable domain, its missing parts supplied by reference TRBV18 and TRBJ1-1, is NAGVMQNPRHLVRRRGQEARLRCSPMKGHSHVYWYRQLPEEGLKFMVYLQKENIIDESGMPKERFSAEFPKEGPSILRIQQVVRGDSAAYFCASSPVRRTGARNTEAFFGQGTRLTVV.

The genes are TRBV5-1 and TRBJ2-1; 8 nucleotides line up with TRBD2. V trimming: 5 bases; J trimming: 7 bases; junction bases outside the gene matches: 5. Germline V gene lookup returns CDR1 SGHRS and CDR2 YFSETQ. This CDR3 has 13 amino acids. In DNA, the CDR3 is TGCGCCAGCAGAACCGGGACTAGTAATGAGCAGTTCTTC. Amino acids: CASRTGTSNEQFF.

This clone was seen a few times. The chain has TRBV2 and TRBJ1-2; tentative D call: TRBD1 (6 bases). Germline V gene sequence: CDR1 SNHLY, CDR2 FYNNEI. The CDR3 contains 14 residues. The germline V and J ends were trimmed by 4 bases and 5 bases, with 14 bases remaining between them. The CDR3 DNA sequence: TGTGCCAGCAGTGGTTCAACAGGGCCATATGGCTACACCTTC. Protein sequence: CASSGSTGPYGYTF.

J is TRBJ1-2 and V is TRBV25-1; D is ambiguous. Trimming removed 6 bases at V and 1 base at J, with 6 bases between. The CDR3 spans 12 residues. From germline, CDR1 is MGHDK and CDR2 SYGVNS. Here the CDR3 DNA reads TGTGCCAGCAGGGCCCTTAACTATGGCTACACCTTC. Translating it yields CASRALNYGYTF.

The chain joins TRBV25-1 to TRBJ2-1; maybe TRBD2 (6 bases). Germline-derived CDR1 and CDR2 are MGHDK and SYGVNS. This CDR3 comprises 16 residues. V was shortened by 2 bases and J by 0 bases, with 11 bases between the two germline ends. The CDR3, as DNA: TGTGCCAGCAGTGAAACCAGCGGGCTCTCCTACAATGAGCAGTTCTTC. Protein sequence: CASSETSGLSYNEQFF. The full variable domain, completed using reference TRBV25-1 and TRBJ2-1, is EADIYQTPRYLVIGTGKKITLECSQTMGHDKMYWYQQDPGMELHLIHYSYGVNSTEKGDLSSESTVSRIRTEHFPLTLESARPSHTSQYLCASSETSGLSYNEQFFGPGTRLTVL.

The V call is TRBV7-9, the J call TRBJ2-5; 7 nucleotides agree with TRBD1. The CDR3 is 18 amino acids. Germline V CDR1 and CDR2: SEHNR, FQNEAQ (reference sequence). Losses at the gene ends were 5 bases for V and 5 bases for J; bases not matched to a gene: 20. The CDR3 here is CASSLIRQGILGVETQYF. CDR3 coding DNA: TGTGCCAGCAGCCTTATTCGACAGGGAATATTAGGGGTGGAGACCCAGTACTTC.

The chain couples TRBV18 to TRBJ1-2; D remains ambiguous. V gave up 3 bases and J gave up 6 bases, with 14 bases separating them. The germline V gene has CDR1 KGHSH and CDR2 LQKENI. The CDR3 has 14 residues. CDR3 nucleotide sequence: TGTGCCAGCTCACCGGTTAACGCGGAGGATGGCTACACCTTC. Translation: CASSPVNAEDGYTF.

The V gene is TRBV5-4, the J gene TRBJ2-3; 12 nucleotides match TRBD2. The germline V gene has CDR1 SGHNT and CDR2 YYREEE (reference sequence). Trimming cost V 5 bases and J 2 bases; bases outside gene matches: 6. This CDR3 contains 16 residues. The CDR3 sequence is CASREGLAGLTDTQYF. CDR3 nucleotide sequence: TGTGCCAGCAGAGAGGGACTAGCGGGCCTCACAGATACGCAGTATTTT.

CDR3 nucleotide sequence: TGTGCCAGCCTCCTCTCAGGGGCTCAGCCCCAGCATTTT. Translated: CASLLSGAQPQHF. This chain uses TRBV6-1 with TRBJ1-5; a possible D gene is TRBD1 (6 bases). The CDR3 sequence is 13 residues long. Trimming removed 8 bases at V and 6 bases at J, with 14 bases between. From germline, CDR1 is MNHNS and CDR2 SASEGT.

The chain links TRBV11-2 to TRBJ1-1; 8 nucleotides agree with TRBD1. The ends lost 1 base at V and 10 bases at J; junction bases unmatched: 8. The CDR3 runs 14 residues. Germline CDR1 reads SGHAT; CDR2 reads FQNNGV. CDR3 bases: TGTGCCAGCAGCTTAGTCAGGGGGCCTCAGGGAGCTTTCTTT. It codes for CASSLVRGPQGAFF.

The rearrangement joins TRBV2 to TRBJ2-2; possibly TRBD1 for D (5 bases). The germline V and J ends were trimmed by 8 bases and 7 bases, with 11 bases remaining between them. The CDR3 loop spans 12 amino acids. Germline assignment: CDR1 SNHLY and CDR2 FYNNEI. The CDR3 reads CASDQGFGELFF. The CDR3 bases are TGTGCCAGCGACCAGGGATTCGGGGAGCTGTTTTTT.

This clone was observed a single time. The J gene is TRBJ1-1, the V gene TRBV30; no definite D call. The CDR3 runs to 13 residues. The V end was cut by 1 base, the J end by 4 bases, with 10 bases between. Germline loops: CDR1 GTSNPN, CDR2 SVGIG (reference sequence). The CDR3 nucleotides are TGTGCCTGGAGTGAACAGTATACCACTGAAGCTTTCTTT. This sequence encodes CAWSEQYTTEAFF.

The chain is built from TRBV18 and TRBJ1-6; 9 bases align to TRBD1. The germline gives CDR1 KGHSH, CDR2 LQKENI. The CDR3 runs 14 residues. V shed 3 bases and J 9 bases; nucleotides not matched to a gene: 3. The CDR3 DNA is TGTGCCAGCTCACCGGGACAGGGTTTTTCACCCCTCCACTTT. Translated: CASSPGQGFSPLHF.

This clone was observed a single time. Other DNA sequences in the same sample also yield this CDR3. This chain links TRBV30 with TRBJ1-6; 9 bases match TRBD1. Germline CDR1 and CDR2: GTSNPN and SVGIG (reference sequence). CDR3 length: 16 amino acids. V shed 4 bases and J 7 bases; nucleotides not matched to a gene: 11. The CDR3 reads CAWTLSRTGVNSPLHF. CDR3 nucleotides: TGTGCCTGGACCCTCTCCCGGACAGGGGTAAATTCACCCCTCCACTTT.

The chain employs TRBV7-6 and TRBJ2-5, with 12 bases lining up with TRBD2. V trimming: 1 base; J trimming: 4 bases; junction bases outside the gene matches: 7. The CDR3 is made up of 17 amino acids. Germline-derived CDR1 and CDR2 are SGHVS and FNYEAQ. The CDR3 is CASSLVTSGSLGETQYF. For the CDR3, the DNA is TGTGCCAGCAGCTTAGTGACTAGCGGGAGTTTGGGAGAGACCCAGTACTTC.

The CDR3 bases are TGTGCCAGCAGTTTATCCCCTACAGGGTATTCCTACGAGCAGTACTTC. It encodes CASSLSPTGYSYEQYF. The chain joins TRBV27 to TRBJ2-5, with D perhaps TRBD1 (6 bases). Gene TRBJ2-7 matches the end of the DNA better, so the J call may be wrong. This CDR3 is 16 amino acids long. Germline values: CDR1 MNHEY, CDR2 SMNVEV (reference sequence).

The chain couples TRBV5-1 to TRBJ1-5, with D perhaps TRBD1 (6 bases). The CDR3 extends over 17 amino acids. The V and J ends lost 0 bases and 2 bases respectively, with 15 bases between them. The germline gives CDR1 SGHRS, CDR2 YFSETQ. The CDR3 loop is CASSLGPQGVGNQPQHF. CDR3 nucleotide sequence: TGCGCCAGCAGCTTGGGACCACAGGGAGTTGGCAATCAGCCCCAGCATTTT. The full variable domain, with the rest looked up from reference TRBV5-1 and TRBJ1-5, is KAGVTQTPRYLIKTRGQQVTLSCSPISGHRSVSWYQQTPGQGLQFLFEYFSETQRNKGNFPGRFSGRQFSNSRSEMNVSTLELGDSALYLCASSLGPQGVGNQPQHFGDGTRLSIL.

The chain is built from TRBV15 and TRBJ2-1, with 9 bases identical to TRBD2. Germline V gives CDR1 LNHNV, CDR2 YYDKDF (reference sequence). V gave up 1 base and J gave up 2 bases; unmatched junction bases: 3. The CDR3 spans 16 residues. CDR3 in DNA: TGTGCCACCAGCAGAGGTTCTAGCGGGGCCTACAATGAGCAGTTCTTC. It specifies CATSRGSSGAYNEQFF.

The chain is built from TRBV21-1 and TRBJ2-7; the table's D call TRBD2 went unverified against the DNA. TRBV21-1 is tagged as a pseudogene. The length of the CDR3 is 18 residues. The CDR3 DNA is TGTGCCAGCAGCGCGGAGGCTTGGGAGCGGGAGAGGTCCTACGAGCAGTACTTC. This codes for CASSAEAWERERSYEQYF.

This chain connects TRBV2 to TRBJ2-1; TRBD2 is a possible D gene (5 bases). CDR1 and CDR2 from the germline V gene are SNHLY and FYNNEI. The CDR3 spans 13 residues. Trimming cost V 6 bases and J 0 bases, with 6 bases left between them. CDR3 coding DNA: TGTGCCAGCAGAGGGAGCTCCTACAATGAGCAGTTCTTC. This sequence encodes CASRGSSYNEQFF.

This chain uses TRBV5-1 with TRBJ2-7; D might be TRBD1 (5 bases). Germline V gene data show CDR1 as SGHRS and CDR2 as YFSETQ. CDR3 length: 12 residues. V lost 5 bases to trimming and J lost 3 bases, with 9 bases between them. CDR3 amino acids: CASSDSFYEQYF. The CDR3 DNA sequence: TGCGCCAGCAGTGACAGTTTCTACGAGCAGTACTTC.

The chain uses TRBV19 and TRBJ2-5; 8 nucleotides match TRBD1. From germline, CDR1 is LNHDA and CDR2 SQIVND (reference sequence). V was pared by 5 bases and J by 5 bases, with 10 bases of the junction left unmatched. The CDR3 is 15 amino acids. The CDR3 nucleotides are TGTGCCAGTAGTTTTCCAGGGGGCGGGTTGGAGACCCAGTACTTC. Protein: CASSFPGGGLETQYF.

V usage is TRBV4-1 and J usage is TRBJ1-4; weak D call: TRBD1 (5 bases). Germline V gene data show CDR1 as MGHRA and CDR2 as YSYEKL. Trimming stripped 3 bases from V and 5 bases from J, with 16 bases between. The CDR3 is 16 residues long. CDR3 coding DNA: TGCGCCAGCAGCCAGGGGCCAACTGCTCTGAATGAAAAACTGTTTTTT. Its protein product is CASSQGPTALNEKLFF.